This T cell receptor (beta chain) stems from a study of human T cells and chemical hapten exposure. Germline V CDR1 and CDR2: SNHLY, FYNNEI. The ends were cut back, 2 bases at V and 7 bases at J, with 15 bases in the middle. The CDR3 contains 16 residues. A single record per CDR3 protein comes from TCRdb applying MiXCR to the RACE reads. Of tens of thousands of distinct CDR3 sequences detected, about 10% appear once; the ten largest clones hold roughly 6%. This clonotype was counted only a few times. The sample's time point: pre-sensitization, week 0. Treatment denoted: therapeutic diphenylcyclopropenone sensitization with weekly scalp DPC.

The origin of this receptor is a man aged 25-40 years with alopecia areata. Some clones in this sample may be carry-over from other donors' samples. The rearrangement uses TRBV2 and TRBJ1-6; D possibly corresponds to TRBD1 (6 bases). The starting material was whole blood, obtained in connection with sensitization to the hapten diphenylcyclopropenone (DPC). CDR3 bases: TGTGCCAGCAGTGAAACAGGGACTTTTAACAATTCACCCCTCCACTTT. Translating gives CASSETGTFNNSPLHF.